A single sample gave rise to the 11 T cell receptor beta chains below, sequenced in a study of graft-versus-host responses after intestinal transplantation. Intraepithelial plus lamina propria lymphocytes were released by processing graft tissue. Clones were read by immunoSEQ multiplex PCR, and TCRdb kept only the in-frame ones, dropping some. The sample shows about 60,000 clones, about nine tenths of them seen only once. The sample was ileum tissue, taken approximately 370 days after transplant. The receptors derive from a human patient who received an intestinal transplant, so some T cells may come from the graft donor.

The rearrangement links TRBV15 to TRBJ2-1; D may be TRBD1 (6 bases). The germline gives CDR1 LNHNV, CDR2 YYDKDF (reference sequence). V was cut by 6 bases and J by 10 bases, with 13 bases left in between. The CDR3 has 12 amino acids. For the CDR3, the DNA is TGTGCCACCAGTCTACCAGGGGACGAGCAGTTCTTC. This translates into CATSLPGDEQFF.

V gene TRBV11-2 combines with J gene TRBJ1-4; weak D call: TRBD1 (6 bases). Germline assignment: CDR1 SGHAT and CDR2 FQNNGV. The CDR3 is 14 residues long. The germline V and J ends were trimmed by 3 bases and 13 bases, with 18 bases remaining between them. DNA of the CDR3: TGTGCCAGCAGCTTCTCCAACAGGGTTAAGACACTGTTTTTT. It specifies CASSFSNRVKTLFF. Complete variable domain (other parts from reference TRBV11-2 and TRBJ1-4): EAGVAQSPRYKIIEKRQSVAFWCNPISGHATLYWYQQILGQGPKLLIQFQNNGVVDDSQLPKDRFSAERLKGVDSTLKIQPAKLEDSAVYLCASSFSNRVKTLFFGSGTQLSVL.

The chain joins TRBV7-8 to TRBJ1-4; TRBD1 matches 8 bases. Germline assignment: CDR1 SGHVS and CDR2 FQNEAQ. The CDR3 covers 18 residues. With V trimmed by 2 bases and J by 0 bases, 8 bases remained unmatched. DNA for the CDR3: TGTGCCAGCAGCTTACCTCCCCAGGGGGCGGCAACTAATGAAAAACTGTTTTTT. Amino acid sequence: CASSLPPQGAATNEKLFF.

The V call is TRBV4-1, the J call TRBJ2-5; 8 bases are a match to TRBD2. Unmatched junction bases numbered 17, after V lost 4 bases and J lost 4 bases. Germline-derived CDR1 and CDR2 are MGHRA and YSYEKL. The CDR3 is made up of 18 amino acids. As DNA, the CDR3 is TGCGCCAGCAGCCCCCGCGGAGGGGTCCGCCGGGAGGGAGAGACCCAGTACTTC. Translated: CASSPRGGVRREGETQYF.

The chain has TRBV4-1 and TRBJ1-2; no firm D call. V lost 0 bases to trimming and J lost 7 bases, with 18 bases between them. Germline loops: CDR1 MGHRA, CDR2 YSYEKL. The CDR3 covers 16 residues. Here the CDR3 DNA reads TGCGCCAGCAGCCAAGAGGAGGCGGTGAGGGAGCCTGGCTACACCTTC. This encodes CASSQEEAVREPGYTF.

This chain links TRBV4-1 with TRBJ2-5; 7 positions agree with TRBD2. The DNA end is a closer match to TRBJ2-7, so the J assignment may be wrong. Germline V gives CDR1 MGHRA, CDR2 YSYEKL. The CDR3 extends over 16 amino acids. Here the CDR3 DNA reads TGCGCCAGCAGCCAAGATCCAGCGGGAAGCTCCTACGAGCAGTACTTC. Protein: CASSQDPAGSSYEQYF.

The J gene is TRBJ1-1, the V gene TRBV5-1; D remains unclear. The CDR3 runs 14 residues. Deletions cut 0 bases from V and 6 bases from J, with 12 bases between. The germline gives CDR1 SGHRS, CDR2 YFSETQ. The CDR3 nucleotides read TGCGCCAGCAGCTTGGATCCCACGGTTTCTGAAGCTTTCTTT. Translating it yields CASSLDPTVSEAFF.

The rearrangement uses TRBV9 and TRBJ2-3; 10 positions match TRBD2. V dropped 3 bases and J dropped 1; count of bases not matched to a gene: 2. CDR1 is SGDLS, CDR2 YYNGEE, per germline. The CDR3 extends over 15 amino acids. The CDR3 protein is CASSAGTSGTDTQYF. The CDR3 DNA reads TGTGCCAGCAGCGCCGGGACTAGCGGCACAGATACGCAGTATTTT.

This clone was recorded once. This chain uses TRBV28 with TRBJ1-5, with D unclear. Trimming shortened V by 7 bases and J by 4 bases, and 8 bases separated the two germline ends. This CDR3 spans 12 amino acids. CDR1 MDHEN and CDR2 SYDVKM come from the germline V gene. The CDR3: CASTRLNQPQHF. The CDR3 DNA sequence: TGTGCCAGCACCAGGCTTAATCAGCCCCAGCATTTT.

The chain combines TRBV5-5 with TRBJ1-1, with 8 bases aligning to TRBD1. V gave up 3 bases and J gave up 4 bases; unmatched junction bases: 14. Per germline, CDR1 SGHKS and CDR2 YYEKEE (reference sequence). This CDR3 has 17 amino acids. CDR3 region: CASSWGTGIGASTEAFF. The CDR3 coding sequence is TGTGCCAGCAGCTGGGGGACAGGAATAGGGGCTAGCACTGAAGCTTTCTTT.

The chain carries TRBV6-5 and TRBJ2-7, with 8 bases that match TRBD2. This CDR3 comprises 16 residues. The germline V gene encodes CDR1 MNHEY and CDR2 SVGAGI. V lost 0 bases, J lost 2 bases, and 6 bases stayed unmatched. CDR3 loop: CASSYSIKRETYEQYF. In DNA, the CDR3 is TGTGCCAGCAGTTACTCGATCAAGCGGGAGACCTACGAGCAGTACTTC.